This entry describes one T cell receptor (beta chain). There are 15 residues in the CDR3. Germline values: CDR1 SEHNR, CDR2 FQNEAQ (reference sequence). Unmatched junction bases numbered 4, after V lost 0 bases and J lost 5 bases. These data are taken from a study of blood T cell repertoires in COVID-19. Study in general: Acute and convalescent COVID-19 samples came from the United States, Italy and Spain.

The data were produced by immunoSEQ multiplex PCR, yet TCRdb's version contains in-frame clones alone and is incomplete. Counted here are 200,000 to 300,000 clones, around 84% occurring once; the ten biggest clones make up roughly 4%. The TCR comes from a man between 60 and 70 years old with acute or convalescent COVID-19. The chain uses TRBV7-9 and TRBJ2-7; 10 nucleotides match TRBD1. Material for sequencing was peripheral blood. The CDR3 bases are TGTGCCAGCAGCTTAGCGGGACAGGGGTCCAACGAGCAGTACTTC. The encoded protein is CASSLAGQGSNEQYF. The complete variable domain, with remaining parts taken from reference TRBV7-9 and TRBJ2-7, reads DTGVSQNPRHKITKRGQNVTFRCDPISEHNRLYWYRQTLGQGPEFLTYFQNEAQLEKSRLLSDRFSAERPKGSFSTLEIQRTEQGDSAMYLCASSLAGQGSNEQYFGPGTRLTVT.